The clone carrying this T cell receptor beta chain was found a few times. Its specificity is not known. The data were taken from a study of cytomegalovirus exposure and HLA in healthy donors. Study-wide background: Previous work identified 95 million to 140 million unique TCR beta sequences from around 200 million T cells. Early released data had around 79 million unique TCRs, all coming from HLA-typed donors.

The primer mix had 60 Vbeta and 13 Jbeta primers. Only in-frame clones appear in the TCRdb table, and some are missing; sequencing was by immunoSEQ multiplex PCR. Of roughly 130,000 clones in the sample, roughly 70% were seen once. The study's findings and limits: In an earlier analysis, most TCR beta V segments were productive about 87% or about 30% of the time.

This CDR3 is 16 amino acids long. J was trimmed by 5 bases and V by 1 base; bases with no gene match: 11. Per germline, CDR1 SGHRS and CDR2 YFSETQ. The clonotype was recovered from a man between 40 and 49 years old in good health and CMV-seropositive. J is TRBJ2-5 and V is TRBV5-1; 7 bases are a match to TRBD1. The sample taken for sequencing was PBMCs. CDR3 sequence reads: CASSLLVRGRGETQYF. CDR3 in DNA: TGCGCCAGCAGCTTGCTGGTGAGGGGGCGTGGGGAGACCCAGTACTTC. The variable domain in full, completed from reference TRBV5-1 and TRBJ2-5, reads KAGVTQTPRYLIKTRGQQVTLSCSPISGHRSVSWYQQTPGQGLQFLFEYFSETQRNKGNFPGRFSGRQFSNSRSEMNVSTLELGDSALYLCASSLLVRGRGETQYFGPGTRLLVL.